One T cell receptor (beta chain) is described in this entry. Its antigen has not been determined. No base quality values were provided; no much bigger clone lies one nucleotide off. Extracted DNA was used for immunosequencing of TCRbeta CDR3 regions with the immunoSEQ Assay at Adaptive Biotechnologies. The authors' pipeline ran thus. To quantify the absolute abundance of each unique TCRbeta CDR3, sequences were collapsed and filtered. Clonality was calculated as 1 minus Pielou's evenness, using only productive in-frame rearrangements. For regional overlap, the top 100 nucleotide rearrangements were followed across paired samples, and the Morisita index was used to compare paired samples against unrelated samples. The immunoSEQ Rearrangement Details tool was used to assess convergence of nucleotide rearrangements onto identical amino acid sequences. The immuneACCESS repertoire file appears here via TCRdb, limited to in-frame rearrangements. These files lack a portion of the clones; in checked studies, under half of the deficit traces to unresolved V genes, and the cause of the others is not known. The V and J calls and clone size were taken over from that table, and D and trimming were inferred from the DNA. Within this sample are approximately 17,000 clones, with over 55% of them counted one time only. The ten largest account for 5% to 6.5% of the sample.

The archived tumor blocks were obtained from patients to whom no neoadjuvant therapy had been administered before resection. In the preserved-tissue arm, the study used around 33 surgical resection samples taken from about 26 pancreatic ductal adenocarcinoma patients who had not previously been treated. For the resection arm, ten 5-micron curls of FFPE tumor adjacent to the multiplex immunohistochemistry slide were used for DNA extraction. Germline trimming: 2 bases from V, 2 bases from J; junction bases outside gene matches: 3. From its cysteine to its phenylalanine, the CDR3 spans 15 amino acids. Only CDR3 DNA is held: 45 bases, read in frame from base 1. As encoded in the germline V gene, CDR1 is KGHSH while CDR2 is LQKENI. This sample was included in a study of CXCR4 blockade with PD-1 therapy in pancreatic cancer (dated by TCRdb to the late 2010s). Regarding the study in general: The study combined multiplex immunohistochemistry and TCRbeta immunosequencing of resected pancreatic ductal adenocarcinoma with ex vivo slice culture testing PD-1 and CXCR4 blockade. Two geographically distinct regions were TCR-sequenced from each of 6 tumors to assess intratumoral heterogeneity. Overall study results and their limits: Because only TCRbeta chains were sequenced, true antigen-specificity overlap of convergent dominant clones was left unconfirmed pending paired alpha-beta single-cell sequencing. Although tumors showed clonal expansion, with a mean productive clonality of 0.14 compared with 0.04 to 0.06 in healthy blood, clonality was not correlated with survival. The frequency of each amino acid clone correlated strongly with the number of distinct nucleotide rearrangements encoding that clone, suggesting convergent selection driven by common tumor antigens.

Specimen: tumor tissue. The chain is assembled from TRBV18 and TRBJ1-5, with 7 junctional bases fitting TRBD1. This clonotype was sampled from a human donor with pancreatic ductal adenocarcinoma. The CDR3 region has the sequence CASSPVGTGNQPQHF. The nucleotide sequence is TGTGCCAGCTCACCAGTAGGGACAGGCAATCAGCCCCAGCATTTT.